The 15 T cell receptor beta chains below all came from one sample that was sequenced in a study of OX40 agonist ivuxolimab in advanced cancers. The data were produced by immunoSEQ multiplex PCR, yet TCRdb's version contains in-frame clones alone and is incomplete. The data contain 55,000 to 75,000 clones, around 86% of them singletons. This sample comprised CD4+ or CD8+ T cells sorted from blood, obtained in a trial of the OX40 agonist ivuxolimab. These TCRs come from an adult with an advanced solid tumor such as melanoma, head and neck, liver or kidney cancer.

The chain links TRBV7-9 to TRBJ2-4; D uncertain. This CDR3 is built from 15 residues. Trimming shortened V by 5 bases and J by 0 bases, and 11 bases separated the two germline ends. From germline, CDR1 is SEHNR and CDR2 FQNEAQ (reference sequence). The CDR3 sequence is CASSLSVIAKNIQYF. In DNA, the CDR3 is TGTGCCAGCAGCCTTTCCGTTATAGCCAAAAACATTCAGTACTTC.

V is TRBV5-1 and J is TRBJ2-3; D unclear. The length of the CDR3 is 14 residues. Trimming took 7 bases from V and 0 from J, leaving 12 bases between them. Germline CDR1 SGHRS, CDR2 YFSETQ. CDR3: CASLARSSTDTQYF. CDR3 DNA: TGCGCCAGCTTGGCGAGGTCTAGCACAGATACGCAGTATTTT.

This chain connects TRBV5-1 to TRBJ2-3; 7 nucleotides align to TRBD1. The J segment lost 2 bases and the V segment lost 3 bases, leaving 9 bases of the junction unmatched. Germline assignment: CDR1 SGHRS and CDR2 YFSETQ. CDR3 length: 16 residues. CDR3 residues: CASSWTRDRVTDTQYF. CDR3 in DNA: TGCGCCAGCAGCTGGACCCGGGACAGAGTCACAGATACGCAGTATTTT.

V is TRBV7-2 and J is TRBJ2-3; 7 bases are a match to TRBD2. The ends lost 5 bases at V and 2 bases at J; junction bases unmatched: 10. Germline CDR1 and CDR2: SGHTA and FQGNSA. The length of the CDR3 is 16 residues. Here the CDR3 reads CASSPATSSYTDTQYF. CDR3 coding DNA: TGTGCCAGCAGCCCCGCGACTAGCTCGTACACAGATACGCAGTATTTT.

V is TRBV7-2 and J is TRBJ2-7; 9 positions match TRBD2. The germline gives CDR1 SGHTA, CDR2 FQGNSA. CDR3 size: 14 residues. Trimming cost V 3 bases and J 9 bases; bases outside gene matches: 9. The CDR3 is CASSFSGRELRQYF. The DNA for the CDR3 is TGTGCCAGCAGCTTTAGCGGGAGAGAGTTGAGGCAGTACTTC.

The rearrangement uses TRBV11-2 and TRBJ2-5, with 7 bases that match TRBD2. The trim removed 3 bases at V and 5 bases at J, leaving 6 bases unmatched. In germline, CDR1 is SGHAT, CDR2 FQNNGV. This CDR3 is 14 amino acids long. As DNA, the CDR3 is TGTGCCAGCAGCTTGCGGGAGAGGTTGGAGACCCAGTACTTC. This sequence encodes CASSLRERLETQYF. Variable domain in full (rest from reference TRBV11-2 and TRBJ2-5): EAGVAQSPRYKIIEKRQSVAFWCNPISGHATLYWYQQILGQGPKLLIQFQNNGVVDDSQLPKDRFSAERLKGVDSTLKIQPAKLEDSAVYLCASSLRERLETQYFGPGTRLLVL.

The rearrangement links TRBV4-1 to TRBJ1-1; the D is unclear. Trimming took 2 bases from V and 1 from J, leaving 11 bases between them. CDR1 is MGHRA and CDR2 is YSYEKL in the germline V gene. The CDR3 loop spans 15 amino acids. CDR3 DNA sequence: TGCGCCAGCAGCCAATTGAAGGCCCCGAACACTGAAGCTTTCTTT. Amino acid sequence: CASSQLKAPNTEAFF.

The J gene is TRBJ2-6, the V gene TRBV27, with TRBD1 identical over 7 bases. The germline V gene has CDR1 MNHEY and CDR2 SMNVEV (reference sequence). The CDR3 sequence is 15 residues long. J was trimmed by 4 bases and V by 8 bases; bases with no gene match: 8. CDR3 in amino acids: CASSTGLPGANVLTF. In DNA form, the CDR3 reads TGTGCCAGCTCGACAGGGTTGCCAGGGGCCAACGTCCTGACTTTC.

The chain combines TRBV18 with TRBJ2-5; 13 bases agree with TRBD2. J gave up 6 bases and V 3 bases, and 7 bases lay outside the gene matches. Germline CDR1 reads KGHSH; CDR2 reads LQKENI. CDR3 length: 16 amino acids. CDR3 residues: CASSPQLAGGPQTQYF. The CDR3 nucleotides read TGTGCCAGCTCACCTCAACTAGCGGGAGGGCCTCAGACCCAGTACTTC.

The rearrangement uses TRBV19 and TRBJ2-2; D possibly corresponds to TRBD1 (5 bases). Germline CDR1 is LNHDA and CDR2 is SQIVND (reference sequence). The CDR3 consists of 14 residues. Between the trimmed V and J ends, which lost 6 bases and 6 bases, there was a span of 14 bases. The CDR3 is CASRYSEGAGELFF. The CDR3 nucleotides read TGTGCCAGTAGGTACAGTGAAGGGGCCGGGGAGCTGTTTTTT. Complete variable domain (other parts from reference TRBV19 and TRBJ2-2): DGGITQSPKYLFRKEGQNVTLSCEQNLNHDAMYWYRQDPGQGLRLIYYSQIVNDFQKGDIAEGYSVSREKKESFPLTVTSAQKNPTAFYLCASRYSEGAGELFFGEGSRLTVL.

This chain joins TRBV5-1 and TRBJ2-1; 7 nucleotides agree with TRBD1. Germline CDR1 is SGHRS and CDR2 is YFSETQ. Trimming cost V 1 base and J 3 bases; bases outside gene matches: 10. This CDR3 has 17 residues. The CDR3 reads CASSLPEQGLGYNEQFF. CDR3 nucleotides: TGCGCCAGCAGCTTGCCCGAACAGGGGCTCGGCTACAATGAGCAGTTCTTC. Filled out from reference TRBV5-1 and TRBJ2-1, the complete variable domain reads KAGVTQTPRYLIKTRGQQVTLSCSPISGHRSVSWYQQTPGQGLQFLFEYFSETQRNKGNFPGRFSGRQFSNSRSEMNVSTLELGDSALYLCASSLPEQGLGYNEQFFGPGTRLTVL.

This clone is judged medium-sized. This chain joins TRBV7-9 and TRBJ1-2; D is perhaps TRBD1 (6 bases). The germline V gene has CDR1 SEHNR and CDR2 FQNEAQ (reference sequence). This CDR3 is 13 amino acids long. V was shortened by 5 bases and J by 6 bases, with 13 bases between the two germline ends. CDR3 sequence reads: CASSHREGDGYTF. The CDR3 DNA reads as TGTGCCAGCAGCCACAGGGAAGGCGATGGCTACACCTTC.

The rearrangement joins TRBV7-3 to TRBJ1-2, with 9 bases aligning to TRBD1. This CDR3 has 14 residues. Germline values: CDR1 SGHTA, CDR2 FQGTGA. The V and J ends lost 0 bases and 8 bases, in that order; junction bases with no gene match: 4. The CDR3 nucleotides read TGTGCCAGCAGCTTAACGAGACAGGGGGGCGGCTACACCTTC. Amino acid sequence: CASSLTRQGGGYTF.

This clone was detected only once. V is TRBV7-3 and J is TRBJ2-3; 7 bases align to TRBD2. The CDR3 length is 13 residues. V lost 4 bases and J lost 9; bases outside the gene matches: 7. The germline CDR1 and CDR2 sequences are SGHTA and FQGTGA. Here the CDR3 reads CASSSTGGGTQYF. In DNA, the CDR3 is TGTGCCAGCAGCTCCACGGGGGGAGGAACGCAGTATTTT.

In this sample, this clone turned up a few times. The chain combines TRBV2 with TRBJ2-3, with 10 bases fitting TRBD2. V lost 5 bases, J lost 2 bases, and 7 bases stayed unmatched. The length of the CDR3 is 16 residues. Germline CDR1 reads SNHLY; CDR2 reads FYNNEI. The CDR3 protein is CASSPGTSATTDTQYF. CDR3 DNA: TGTGCCAGCAGTCCCGGGACTAGCGCAACCACAGATACGCAGTATTTT.